This section outlines one TCR beta chain sequence together with its context. In contrast to the negatively isolated CD8+ and CD4+ T cells, TEMRA cells were FACS-enriched. An amount of RNA that ranged from roughly 0.5 to 1 ug was reverse transcribed with random hexamers. Coverage of TCR beta CDR3 amplification by immunoSEQ multiplex PCR extended to 54 Vbeta and 13 Jbeta. TCRdb reprocessed the immunoSEQ multiplex PCR reads with MiXCR, giving one entry per CDR3 protein. Here the sample spans about 250,000 distinct CDR3 sequences, 90% to 95% being singletons. This entry comes from a study of CD8 T cells in Susac syndrome. The TCR originated in a human donor with multiple sclerosis. The specimen was CD4+ T cells from PBMCs.

For the CDR3, the DNA is TGTGCCAGCGTATCTCCAGGGATTGAAGCTTTCTTT. This codes for CASVSPGIEAFF. The chain couples TRBV3-1 to TRBJ1-1; D perhaps matches TRBD1 (5 bases). Germline lookup yields CDR1 LGHDT and CDR2 YNNKEL (reference sequence). Trimming shortened V by 8 bases and J by 7 bases, and 14 bases separated the two germline ends. The CDR3 loop spans 12 amino acids.